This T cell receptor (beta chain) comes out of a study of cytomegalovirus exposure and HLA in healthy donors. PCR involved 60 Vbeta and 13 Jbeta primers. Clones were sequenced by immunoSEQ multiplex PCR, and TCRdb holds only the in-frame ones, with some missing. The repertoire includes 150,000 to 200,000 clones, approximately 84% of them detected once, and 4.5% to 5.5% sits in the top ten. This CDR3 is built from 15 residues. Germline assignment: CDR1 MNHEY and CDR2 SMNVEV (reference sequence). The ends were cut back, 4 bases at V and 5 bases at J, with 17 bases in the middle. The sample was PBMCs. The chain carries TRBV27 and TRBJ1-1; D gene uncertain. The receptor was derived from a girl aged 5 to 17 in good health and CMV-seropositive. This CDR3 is CASSYFGSRLTEAFF. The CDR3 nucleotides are TGTGCCAGCAGTTATTTCGGGTCGCGGTTGACTGAAGCTTTCTTT.